The clone carrying this T cell receptor beta chain was seen a few times. The CDR3 has 11 residues. The V end was cut by 6 bases, the J end by 0 bases, with 5 bases between. CDR1 is SQVTM, CDR2 ANQGSEA, per germline. This record belongs to a study of blood T cells in healthy people across ages. About the study: Using template switching, researchers captured about one barcoded beta molecule for each two T cells.

The second PCR ran about 6 to 11 cycles with a sample-barcoded 5' primer and J-beta primers. Every cDNA molecule carried a tag from a template-switch adaptor bearing 12 random nucleotides. MiXCR, run by TCRdb on the 5' RACE reads, gives a single entry per CDR3 protein. Here the sample spans 1.8 million or so distinct CDR3 sequences, 30% to 40% being singletons. The individuals who served as donors were healthy Caucasians living in Russia, aged roughly 6 to 90. The sequencing sample was made of blood. The rearrangement links TRBV29-1 to TRBJ1-2; D is uncertain. The origin of this receptor is a human donor in good health. The CDR3 region has the DNA TGCAGCGTACAGACTAACTATGGCTACACCTTC. Translating gives CSVQTNYGYTF.